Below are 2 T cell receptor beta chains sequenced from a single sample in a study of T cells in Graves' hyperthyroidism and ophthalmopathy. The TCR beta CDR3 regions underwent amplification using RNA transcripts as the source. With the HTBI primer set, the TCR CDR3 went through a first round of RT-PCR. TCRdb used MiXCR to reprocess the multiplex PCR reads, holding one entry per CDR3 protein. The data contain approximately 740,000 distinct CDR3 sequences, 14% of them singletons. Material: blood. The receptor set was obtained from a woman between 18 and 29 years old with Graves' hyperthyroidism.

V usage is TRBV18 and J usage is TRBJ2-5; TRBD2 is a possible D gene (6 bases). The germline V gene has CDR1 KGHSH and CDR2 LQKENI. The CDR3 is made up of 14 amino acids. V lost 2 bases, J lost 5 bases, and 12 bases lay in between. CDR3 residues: CASSPNTGVETQYF. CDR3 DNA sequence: TGTGCCAGCTCACCAAATACGGGAGTTGAGACCCAGTACTTC. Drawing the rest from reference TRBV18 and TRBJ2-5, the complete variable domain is NAGVMQNPRHLVRRRGQEARLRCSPMKGHSHVYWYRQLPEEGLKFMVYLQKENIIDESGMPKERFSAEFPKEGPSILRIQQVVRGDSAAYFCASSPNTGVETQYFGPGTRLLVL.

CDR3 sequence (DNA): TGCAGCGTGGTCCGTGGAAGGGGGAAAAACATTCAGTACTTC. Translated, it gives CSVVRGRGKNIQYF. The rearrangement uses TRBV29-1 and TRBJ2-4; tentatively, D is TRBD1 (6 bases). Germline CDR1 SQVTM, CDR2 ANQGSEA. V was shortened by 6 bases and J by 4 bases, with 16 bases between the two germline ends. The CDR3 spans 14 residues.